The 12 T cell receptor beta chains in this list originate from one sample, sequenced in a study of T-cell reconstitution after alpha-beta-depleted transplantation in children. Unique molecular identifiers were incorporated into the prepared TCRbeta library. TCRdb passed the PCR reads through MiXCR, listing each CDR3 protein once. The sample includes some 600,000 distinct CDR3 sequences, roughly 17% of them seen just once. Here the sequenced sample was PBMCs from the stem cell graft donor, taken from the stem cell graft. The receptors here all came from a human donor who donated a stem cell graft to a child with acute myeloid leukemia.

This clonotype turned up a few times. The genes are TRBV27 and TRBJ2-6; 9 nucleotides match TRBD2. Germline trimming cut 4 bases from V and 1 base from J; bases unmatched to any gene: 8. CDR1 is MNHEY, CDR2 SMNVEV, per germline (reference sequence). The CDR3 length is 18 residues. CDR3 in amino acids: CASSSRVSGGSGANVLTF. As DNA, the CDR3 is TGTGCCAGCAGTTCCCGGGTTAGCGGGGGATCTGGGGCCAACGTCCTGACTTTC.

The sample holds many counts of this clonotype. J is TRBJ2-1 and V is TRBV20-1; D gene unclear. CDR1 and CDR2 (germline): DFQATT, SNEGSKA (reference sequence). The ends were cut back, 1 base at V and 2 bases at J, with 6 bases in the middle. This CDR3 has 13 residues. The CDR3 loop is CSARAPAYNEQFF. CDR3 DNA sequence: TGCAGTGCTAGAGCCCCCGCCTACAATGAGCAGTTCTTC.

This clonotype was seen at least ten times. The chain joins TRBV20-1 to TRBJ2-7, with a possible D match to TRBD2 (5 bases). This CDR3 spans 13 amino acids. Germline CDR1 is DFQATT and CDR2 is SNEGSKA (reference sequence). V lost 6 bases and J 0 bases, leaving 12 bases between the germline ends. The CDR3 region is CSARTFSSYEQYV. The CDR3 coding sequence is TGCAGTGCACGGACTTTCAGCTCCTACGAGCAGTACGTC.

As DNA, the CDR3 is TGTGCCAGTAGTACGGAGGGGAGAGCGTGGCAAGAGACCCAGTACTTC. Protein sequence: CASSTEGRAWQETQYF. The chain carries TRBV19 and TRBJ2-5, with D perhaps matching TRBD2 (6 bases). Germline CDR1 and CDR2: LNHDA and SQIVND (reference sequence). The CDR3 runs 16 residues. The V end was cut by 4 bases, the J end by 2 bases, with 17 bases between.

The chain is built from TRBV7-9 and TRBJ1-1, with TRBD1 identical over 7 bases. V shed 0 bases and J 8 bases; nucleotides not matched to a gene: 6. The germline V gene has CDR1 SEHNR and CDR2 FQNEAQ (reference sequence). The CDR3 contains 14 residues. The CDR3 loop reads CASSLATGTAEAFF. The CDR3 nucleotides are TGTGCCAGCAGCTTAGCGACCGGGACAGCAGAAGCTTTCTTT.

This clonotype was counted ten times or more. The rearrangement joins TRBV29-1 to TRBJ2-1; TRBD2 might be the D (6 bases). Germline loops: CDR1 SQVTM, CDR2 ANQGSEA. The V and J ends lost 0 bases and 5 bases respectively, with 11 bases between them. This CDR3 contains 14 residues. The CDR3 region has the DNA TGCAGCGTTGAAGATCCGACTAGGAACAATGAGCAGTTCTTC. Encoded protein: CSVEDPTRNNEQFF.

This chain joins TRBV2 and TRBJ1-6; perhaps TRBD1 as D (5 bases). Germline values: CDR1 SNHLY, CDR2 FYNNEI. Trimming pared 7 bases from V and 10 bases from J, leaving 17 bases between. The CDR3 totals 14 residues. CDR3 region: CASKKGAETSPLHF. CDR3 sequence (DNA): TGTGCCAGCAAGAAAGGGGCAGAGACCTCACCCCTCCACTTT.

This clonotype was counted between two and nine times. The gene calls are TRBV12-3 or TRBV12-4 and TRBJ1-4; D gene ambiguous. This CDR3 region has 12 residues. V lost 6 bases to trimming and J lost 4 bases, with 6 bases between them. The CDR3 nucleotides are TGTGCCAGCAGGGGAATTAATGAAAAACTGTTTTTT. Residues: CASRGINEKLFF.

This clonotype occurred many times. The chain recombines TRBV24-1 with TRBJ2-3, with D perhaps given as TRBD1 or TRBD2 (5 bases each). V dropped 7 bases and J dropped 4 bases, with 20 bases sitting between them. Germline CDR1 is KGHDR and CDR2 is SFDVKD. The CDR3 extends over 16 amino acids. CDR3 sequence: CATSPGTGLRADTQYF. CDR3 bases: TGTGCCACCAGCCCAGGAACAGGACTTCGCGCAGATACGCAGTATTTT.

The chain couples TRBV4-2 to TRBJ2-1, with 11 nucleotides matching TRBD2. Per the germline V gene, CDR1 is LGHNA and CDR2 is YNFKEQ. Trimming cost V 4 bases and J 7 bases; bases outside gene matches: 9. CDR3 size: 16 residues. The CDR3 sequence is CASSPLLSGGVNEQFF. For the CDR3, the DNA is TGTGCCAGCAGCCCTTTACTTAGCGGGGGGGTTAATGAGCAGTTCTTC.

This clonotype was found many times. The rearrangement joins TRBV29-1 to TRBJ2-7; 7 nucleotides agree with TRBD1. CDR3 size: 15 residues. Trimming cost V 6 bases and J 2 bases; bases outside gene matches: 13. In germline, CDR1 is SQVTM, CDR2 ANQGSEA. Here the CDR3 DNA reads TGCAGCGTCCTTAGTACAGGGGCAGGCGCCTACGAGCAGTACTTC. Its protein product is CSVLSTGAGAYEQYF.

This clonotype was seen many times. In nucleotides, the CDR3 is TGTGCCAGCAGTCTTACCGGACAGGGGGCTCTTGAGCAGTTCTTC. It specifies CASSLTGQGALEQFF. The chain joins TRBV6-1 to TRBJ2-1; 11 bases line up with TRBD1. The germline gives CDR1 MNHNS, CDR2 SASEGT. Losses at the gene ends were 5 bases for V and 9 bases for J; bases not matched to a gene: 9. The CDR3 contains 15 residues.